This passage covers 10 T cell receptor beta chains from one sample sequenced in a study of T cells in Graves' hyperthyroidism and ophthalmopathy. Researchers amplified the TCR beta CDR3 regions from RNA transcripts. First-round RT-PCR of the TCR CDR3 relied on the HTBI primer set. TCRdb used MiXCR to reprocess the multiplex PCR reads, holding one entry per CDR3 protein. Found here are a few hundred thousand distinct CDR3 sequences, about a sixth of them singletons; the top ten hold 3% to 4%. Sequencing was performed on blood. The receptors were sampled from a woman between 40 and 50 years old with Graves' ophthalmopathy.

The sample holds a few counts of this clonotype. The chain links TRBV20-1 to TRBJ2-1; 7 nucleotides match TRBD2. V lost 2 bases, J lost 6 bases, and 13 bases stayed unmatched. This CDR3 spans 16 amino acids. Germline-derived CDR1 and CDR2 are DFQATT and SNEGSKA (reference sequence). Written as DNA, the CDR3 is TGCAGTGCTAGACCTACTTTTAGTAGCGGGCTCAATGAGCAGTTCTTC. As protein: CSARPTFSSGLNEQFF.

This clonotype was found many times. The V call is TRBV28, the J call TRBJ2-4, with a possible D match to TRBD1 (5 bases). The V end was cut by 3 bases, the J end by 5 bases, with 14 bases between. The CDR3 runs 15 residues. From germline, CDR1 is MDHEN and CDR2 SYDVKM. CDR3 protein: CASSFDSGYQNIQYF. CDR3 DNA: TGTGCCAGCAGTTTTGACTCAGGGTACCAAAACATTCAGTACTTC.

The chain is built from TRBV7-9 and TRBJ1-4; tentative D call: TRBD1 (5 bases). CDR1 is SEHNR, CDR2 FQNEAQ, per germline (reference sequence). The CDR3 length is 15 residues. V lost 3 bases to trimming and J lost 4 bases, with 12 bases between them. CDR3 in amino acids: CASSFQGTDNEKLFF. The CDR3 DNA reads as TGTGCCAGCAGCTTCCAAGGGACCGATAATGAAAAACTGTTTTTT.

On this clonotype itself: Just one base apart from a much larger clone, this may be a read error. The chain employs TRBV27 and TRBJ1-1; D not certain. This CDR3 spans 14 amino acids. CDR1 is MNHEY, CDR2 SMNVEV, per germline (reference sequence). The CDR3 DNA reads TGTGCCGGCAGTGCATCCATTCTTTTGGCTGAAGCTTTCTTT. Translating gives CAGSASILLAEAFF.

The chain combines TRBV9 with TRBJ2-5; 10 positions agree with TRBD2. The CDR3 is made up of 15 amino acids. V dropped 5 bases and J dropped 0; count of bases not matched to a gene: 4. The V gene's germline CDR1 is SGDLS and CDR2 YYNGEE. The CDR3 loop is CASSPSGGYQETQYF. DNA of the CDR3: TGTGCCAGCAGTCCTAGCGGGGGATACCAAGAGACCCAGTACTTC.

This clonotype was counted at least ten times. The chain employs TRBV27 and TRBJ2-1, with a possible D match to TRBD1 (6 bases). V was cut by 2 bases and J by 0 bases, with 17 bases left in between. CDR3 length equals 18 residues. Germline V gene data show CDR1 as MNHEY and CDR2 as SMNVEV (reference sequence). CDR3 region: CASSLAPAGVNSYNEQFF. CDR3 sequence (DNA): TGTGCCAGCAGTTTAGCACCGGCAGGGGTCAACTCCTACAATGAGCAGTTCTTC.

The genes are TRBV20-1 and TRBJ2-3; D is unresolved. The CDR3 spans 14 residues. Trimming pared 3 bases from V and 2 bases from J, leaving 12 bases between. Germline values: CDR1 DFQATT, CDR2 SNEGSKA (reference sequence). The CDR3 is CSASVRVPTDTQYF. DNA of the CDR3: TGCAGTGCTAGTGTCCGGGTACCCACAGATACGCAGTATTTT.

The V and J genes are TRBV7-9 and TRBJ1-5, with unresolved D. Germline CDR1 reads SEHNR; CDR2 reads FQNEAQ (reference sequence). Trimming shortened V by 3 bases and J by 0 bases, and 15 bases separated the two germline ends. This CDR3 comprises 17 residues. CDR3 in amino acids: CASSFGSGADSNQPQHF. CDR3 DNA sequence: TGTGCCAGCAGCTTTGGTAGCGGTGCGGATAGCAATCAGCCCCAGCATTTT. Supplemented by reference TRBV7-9 and TRBJ1-5, the full variable domain reads DTGVSQNPRHKITKRGQNVTFRCDPISEHNRLYWYRQTLGQGPEFLTYFQNEAQLEKSRLLSDRFSAERPKGSFSTLEIQRTEQGDSAMYLCASSFGSGADSNQPQHFGDGTRLSIL.

The chain links TRBV19 to TRBJ2-2; D remains unclear. Between the trimmed V and J ends, which lost 3 bases and 4 bases, there was a span of 12 bases. CDR1 is LNHDA and CDR2 is SQIVND in the germline V gene (reference sequence). CDR3 length: 15 residues. The CDR3: CASSIGVWATGELFF. In DNA form, the CDR3 reads TGTGCCAGTAGTATTGGGGTTTGGGCCACCGGGGAGCTGTTTTTT. Full variable domain (rest looked up from reference TRBV19 and TRBJ2-2): DGGITQSPKYLFRKEGQNVTLSCEQNLNHDAMYWYRQDPGQGLRLIYYSQIVNDFQKGDIAEGYSVSREKKESFPLTVTSAQKNPTAFYLCASSIGVWATGELFFGEGSRLTVL.

This clonotype was detected ten times or more. The chain uses TRBV6-1 and TRBJ2-3, with D possibly matching TRBD1 (5 bases). V was clipped by 4 bases and J by 2 bases, with 16 bases between them. The CDR3 runs to 16 residues. Per the germline V gene, CDR1 is MNHNS and CDR2 is SASEGT. Here the CDR3 reads CASSVGHRSITDTQYF. The CDR3 DNA sequence: TGTGCCAGCAGTGTAGGACACCGGTCTATCACAGATACGCAGTATTTT.